A single sample is the source of the 13 T cell receptor beta chains below, sequenced in a study of blood T cell repertoires in COVID-19 (dated by TCRdb to about 2020). The method was the immunoSEQ multiplex PCR assay. The source is immuneACCESS, and TCRdb retained only in-frame sequences with V and J called. Part of the clones is not carried over; for the studies checked, unresolved V genes explain less than half of this, and the remainder is unexplained. The sample data list about 290,000 clones, and 75% to 90% of these were observed just once. About 1.7% of the sample rests with the top ten. Source material: PBMCs or T cells enriched from blood (not recorded which). These receptors all come from a woman aged 40 to 50 who had recovered from COVID-19.

This clone was found once. CDR3 sequence: CASSLGTSGQDTQYF. The CDR3 region has the DNA TGTGCCAGCAGCCTAGGGACTAGCGGCCAGGATACGCAGTATTTT. The chain uses TRBV11-3 and TRBJ2-3; 11 bases agree with TRBD2. The length of the CDR3 is 15 residues. The junction had 7 bases not matched to a gene; V was cut back by 5 bases and J by 6 bases. Germline CDR1 and CDR2: SGHNT and YENEEA.

The genes are TRBV19 and TRBJ2-7; D may be TRBD1 (5 bases). V dropped 4 bases and J dropped 3 bases, with 7 bases sitting between them. The CDR3 has 12 residues. Germline values: CDR1 LNHDA, CDR2 SQIVND (reference sequence). Here the CDR3 DNA reads TGTGCCAGTAGTACGCAGGGCTACGAGCAGTACTTC. Translating it yields CASSTQGYEQYF.

This clone was seen just once. The V and J genes are TRBV10-3 and TRBJ2-3; a weak D match, TRBD1 (6 bases). V shed 4 bases and J shed 4 bases, with 15 bases lying between them. Germline V gene lookup returns CDR1 ENHRY and CDR2 SYGVKD. The CDR3 extends over 15 amino acids. The CDR3 reads CAISGTASLADTQYF. CDR3 DNA: TGTGCCATCAGTGGGACAGCCTCCTTGGCAGATACGCAGTATTTT.

The rearrangement links TRBV7-9 to TRBJ2-1, with 9 bases lining up with TRBD2. The length of the CDR3 is 13 residues. V lost 1 base, J lost 12 bases, and 4 bases stayed unmatched. Germline V gene sequence: CDR1 SEHNR, CDR2 FQNEAQ (reference sequence). The CDR3 DNA is TGTGCCAGCAGCTTAGGGGGACTAGCCCTGCAGTTCTTC. It yields the protein CASSLGGLALQFF.

J is TRBJ2-7 and V is TRBV15; D may be TRBD2 (7 bases). The germline V gene encodes CDR1 LNHNV and CDR2 YYDKDF (reference sequence). The V and J ends lost 4 bases and 3 bases respectively, with 10 bases between them. This CDR3 spans 13 amino acids. This CDR3 reads CATSIRGGYEQYF. CDR3 in DNA: TGTGCCACCAGCATTAGGGGGGGCTACGAGCAGTACTTC.

The V gene is TRBV29-1, the J gene TRBJ1-1, with 9 bases identical to TRBD1. The germline V gene encodes CDR1 SQVTM and CDR2 ANQGSEA. Trimming removed 6 bases from V and 10 bases from J; junction bases left unmatched: 15. The CDR3 contains 14 residues. CDR3 bases: TGCAGCGTATGGAGTACAGGGGGCGTGTTAGGAGCTTTCTTT. Translated: CSVWSTGGVLGAFF.

In its sample, this clone was seen once. J is TRBJ2-5 and V is TRBV5-1, with 8 bases lining up with TRBD2. The CDR3 covers 15 residues. Looked up from germline, CDR1 is SGHRS and CDR2 is YFSETQ. The junction had 5 bases not matched to a gene; V was cut back by 1 base and J by 3 bases. DNA for the CDR3: TGCGCCAGCAGCTTGATGGTCGGGGGGGAAGAGACCCAGTACTTC. It codes for CASSLMVGGEETQYF.

The chain links TRBV9 to TRBJ1-6, with TRBD1 matching 10 bases. CDR1 is SGDLS, CDR2 YYNGEE, per germline. Trimming at V came to 3 bases and at J to 9 bases, leaving 9 bases not matched to a gene. The CDR3 consists of 16 residues. CDR3 region: CASSGRQGASGSPLHF. CDR3 nucleotide sequence: TGTGCCAGCAGCGGCCGACAGGGGGCGTCAGGTTCACCCCTCCACTTT.

This chain joins TRBV9 and TRBJ1-3; D remains unclear. The CDR3 length is 16 residues. V was clipped by 0 bases and J by 1 base, with 11 bases between them. The V gene's germline CDR1 is SGDLS and CDR2 YYNGEE. Written as DNA, the CDR3 is TGTGCCAGCAGCGTAGATGGGCAGGCATCTGGAAACACCATATATTTT. It is translated as CASSVDGQASGNTIYF.

As for this clone: Different DNA sequences within this sample yield the same CDR3. The CDR3 nucleotides read TGTGCCAGCAGCCTACTAGCGTTAAGCACAGATACGCAGTATTTT. This encodes CASSLLALSTDTQYF. The chain joins TRBV27 to TRBJ2-3; 7 bases line up with TRBD2. V lost 6 bases, J lost 0 bases, and 6 bases stayed unmatched. This CDR3 is built from 15 residues. In germline, CDR1 is MNHEY, CDR2 SMNVEV (reference sequence).

The V and J genes are TRBV5-1 and TRBJ1-4; maybe TRBD1 (6 bases). V dropped 5 bases and J dropped 0 bases, with 14 bases sitting between them. The CDR3 is 16 residues long. From germline, CDR1 is SGHRS and CDR2 YFSETQ. CDR3 amino acids: CASSVQGITTNEKLFF. The CDR3 bases are TGCGCCAGCAGTGTTCAGGGGATTACAACTAATGAAAAACTGTTTTTT.

The sample holds one count of this clone. The rearrangement joins TRBV18 to TRBJ1-6; a weak D match, TRBD1 (6 bases). The CDR3 is 15 residues long. V was trimmed by 5 bases and J by 5 bases, leaving 13 bases between them. Germline-derived CDR1 and CDR2 are KGHSH and LQKENI. CDR3 region: CASSNGTPDNSPLHF. CDR3 in DNA: TGTGCCAGCTCAAACGGGACACCGGATAATTCACCCCTCCACTTT.

The V and J genes are TRBV12-5 and TRBJ1-5; D perhaps matches TRBD1 (5 bases). V was trimmed by 7 bases and J by 4 bases, leaving 11 bases between them. The CDR3 covers 13 residues. Germline V gives CDR1 LGHNT, CDR2 FRNRAP. CDR3 residues: CASVMTENQPQHF. DNA for the CDR3: TGTGCTAGTGTTATGACAGAGAATCAGCCCCAGCATTTT.